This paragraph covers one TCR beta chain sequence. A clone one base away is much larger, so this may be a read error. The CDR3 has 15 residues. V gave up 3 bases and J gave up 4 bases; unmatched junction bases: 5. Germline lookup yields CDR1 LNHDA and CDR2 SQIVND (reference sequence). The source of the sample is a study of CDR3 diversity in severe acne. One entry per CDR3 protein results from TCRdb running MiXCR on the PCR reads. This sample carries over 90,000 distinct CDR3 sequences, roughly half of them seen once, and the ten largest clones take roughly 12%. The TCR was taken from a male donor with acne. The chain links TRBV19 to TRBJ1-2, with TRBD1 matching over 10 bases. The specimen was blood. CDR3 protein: CASSMTGGRSYGYTF. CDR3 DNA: TGTGCCAGTAGTATGACAGGGGGCAGGAGCTATGGCTACACCTTC.